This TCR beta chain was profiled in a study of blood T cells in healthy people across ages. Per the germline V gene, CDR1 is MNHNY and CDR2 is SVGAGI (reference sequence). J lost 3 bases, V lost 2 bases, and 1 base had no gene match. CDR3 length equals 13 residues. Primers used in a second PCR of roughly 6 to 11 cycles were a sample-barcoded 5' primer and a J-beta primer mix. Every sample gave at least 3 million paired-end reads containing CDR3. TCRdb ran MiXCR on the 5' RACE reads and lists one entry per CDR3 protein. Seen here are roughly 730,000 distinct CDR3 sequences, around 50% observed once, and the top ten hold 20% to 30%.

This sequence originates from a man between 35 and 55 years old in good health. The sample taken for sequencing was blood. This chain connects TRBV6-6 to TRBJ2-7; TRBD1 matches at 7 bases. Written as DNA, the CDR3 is TGTGCCAGCAGTTACAGGGGGCGCTACGAGCAGTACTTC. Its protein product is CASSYRGRYEQYF.